The 32 T cell receptor beta chains below come from one sample, sequenced in a study of early T cells in non-severe SARS-CoV-2 infection. TCRdb passed the 5' RACE reads through MiXCR, listing each CDR3 protein once. The sample carries 120,000 or so distinct CDR3 sequences, 10% to 15% recorded once. Sequencing was performed on whole blood, taken at baseline. The receptors were gathered from an adult who was a healthcare worker with PCR-confirmed SARS-CoV-2 infection or an uninfected control (not recorded which).

This clonotype was counted between two and nine times. The chain recombines TRBV12-3 or TRBV12-4 with TRBJ1-1, with D hard to call. This CDR3 has 14 amino acids. The V gene lost 8 bases and the J gene lost 1 base, with 14 bases spanning the gap. CDR3: CASQRTEGNTEAFF. CDR3 DNA sequence: TGTGCCAGCCAGAGAACGGAAGGGAACACTGAAGCTTTCTTT.

Points on this clonotype: A much larger clone lies one base from this, so it may be a read error. The CDR3 DNA reads TGTGACAGCAGCTTAAATCGGAACACTGAAGCTTTCTTT. This encodes CDSSLNRNTEAFF. The chain uses TRBV7-9 and TRBJ1-1; the D is unclear. CDR3 length equals 13 residues. CDR1 and CDR2 from the germline V gene are SEHNR and FQNEAQ (reference sequence).

V and J are TRBV4-1 and TRBJ1-4, with 9 bases lining up with TRBD1. Per the germline V gene, CDR1 is MGHRA and CDR2 is YSYEKL. The CDR3 is 15 residues long. The ends lost 3 bases at V and 6 bases at J; junction bases unmatched: 5. This CDR3 is CASSQGTGIDEKLFF. The CDR3, as DNA: TGCGCCAGCAGCCAGGGGACAGGGATCGATGAAAAACTGTTTTTT.

V gene TRBV24-1 combines with J gene TRBJ2-1; D unclear. Germline assignment: CDR1 KGHDR and CDR2 SFDVKD. This CDR3 is 13 amino acids long. V lost 1 base and J lost 5, with 5 bases in between. The CDR3, as DNA: TGTGCCACCAGTGATTTAGGCAACAATGAGCAGTTCTTC. Translating gives CATSDLGNNEQFF.

CDR3 in amino acids: CASSGHRDSSYEQYF. CDR3 nucleotide sequence: TGTGCCAGCAGTGGCCACCGGGACAGCTCCTACGAGCAGTACTTC. This chain connects TRBV6-1 to TRBJ2-7, with 7 bases aligning to TRBD1. The CDR3 covers 15 residues. Looked up from germline, CDR1 is MNHNS and CDR2 is SASEGT. Trimming cost V 4 bases and J 0 bases; bases outside gene matches: 6.

This clonotype was observed a few times. The genes are TRBV18 and TRBJ1-5; a possible D gene is TRBD1 (5 bases). Trimming left V 3 bases short and J 2 bases short, with 8 bases between. CDR1 is KGHSH, CDR2 LQKENI, per germline. CDR3 length: 14 amino acids. The CDR3 sequence is CASSPQGGNQPQHF. As DNA, the CDR3 is TGTGCCAGCTCACCTCAGGGCGGCAATCAGCCCCAGCATTTT.

This clonotype was detected many times. V usage is TRBV18 and J usage is TRBJ1-2; D remains ambiguous. The CDR3 spans 13 residues. Trimming cost V 5 bases and J 4 bases, with 11 bases left between them. Per germline, CDR1 KGHSH and CDR2 LQKENI. The CDR3 bases are TGTGCCAGCTCATCCGGACGGACCTATGGCTACACCTTC. This codes for CASSSGRTYGYTF.

This clonotype was seen at least ten times. The chain employs TRBV12-3 or TRBV12-4 and TRBJ2-7; D perhaps matches TRBD2 (5 bases). Trimming took off 6 bases at V and 3 bases at J, with 21 bases between the two ends. The CDR3 covers 16 residues. CDR3 bases: TGTGCCAGCAGCCCAGGACGGGGTAGATGGAGCTACGAGCAGTACTTC. Its protein product is CASSPGRGRWSYEQYF.

The V and J genes are TRBV19 and TRBJ2-5; TRBD2 agrees at 8 bases. Germline CDR1 reads LNHDA; CDR2 reads SQIVND (reference sequence). This CDR3 contains 17 residues. V lost 0 bases, J lost 4 bases, and 10 bases stayed unmatched. Written as DNA, the CDR3 is TGTGCCAGTAGTATAGATATAGCGGGGTCTCTCCGAGAGACCCAGTACTTC. This gives the protein CASSIDIAGSLRETQYF. Variable domain in full (rest from reference TRBV19 and TRBJ2-5): DGGITQSPKYLFRKEGQNVTLSCEQNLNHDAMYWYRQDPGQGLRLIYYSQIVNDFQKGDIAEGYSVSREKKESFPLTVTSAQKNPTAFYLCASSIDIAGSLRETQYFGPGTRLLVL.

The chain joins TRBV7-6 to TRBJ1-2; D is unclear. The V end lost 5 bases, the J end lost 4 bases, and 11 bases lay between the germline ends. The CDR3 consists of 13 residues. Per germline, CDR1 SGHVS and CDR2 FNYEAQ. The CDR3 bases are TGTGCCAGCAGCCGGATGCGTGGCTATGGCTACACCTTC. This gives the protein CASSRMRGYGYTF.

The rearrangement links TRBV7-9 to TRBJ1-4; D remains unclear. Looked up from germline, CDR1 is SEHNR and CDR2 is FQNEAQ (reference sequence). The CDR3 extends over 15 amino acids. V was clipped by 4 bases and J by 7 bases, with 16 bases between them. CDR3 amino acids: CASSWVSVRGEKLFF. CDR3 DNA: TGTGCCAGCAGCTGGGTCAGCGTCCGGGGTGAAAAACTGTTTTTT. The full variable domain, in which reference TRBV7-9 and TRBJ1-4 provide the parts outside the CDR3, is DTGVSQNPRHKITKRGQNVTFRCDPISEHNRLYWYRQTLGQGPEFLTYFQNEAQLEKSRLLSDRFSAERPKGSFSTLEIQRTEQGDSAMYLCASSWVSVRGEKLFFGSGTQLSVL.

This clonotype was observed at least ten times. J is TRBJ2-1 and V is TRBV4-1; TRBD2 matches 10 bases. Unmatched junction bases numbered 13, after V lost 3 bases and J lost 8 bases. The CDR3 contains 17 residues. Germline CDR1 reads MGHRA; CDR2 reads YSYEKL. CDR3 sequence (DNA): TGCGCCAGCAGCCAGACACTGGCGGGACTAGCGTTCGATGAGCAGTTCTTC. Protein product: CASSQTLAGLAFDEQFF.

For this clonotype: A read error may account for a junction end that differs from germline. The chain carries TRBV20-1 and TRBJ2-7; D is possibly TRBD1 (6 bases). Germline CDR1 reads DFQATT; CDR2 reads SNEGSKA (reference sequence). The CDR3 covers 14 residues. The CDR3 region is CSAPSLQGSNEQYF. As DNA, the CDR3 is TGCAGTGCCCCCTCTTTACAGGGCTCCAACGAGCAGTACTTC.

This clonotype appeared a few times. The chain employs TRBV29-1 and TRBJ2-2; no clear D gene. The CDR3 contains 14 residues. From germline, CDR1 is SQVTM and CDR2 ANQGSEA. V gave up 4 bases and J gave up 0 bases, with 9 bases separating them. CDR3 bases: TGCAGCGTTGTCGGCCAGTCGAACACCGGGGAGCTGTTTTTT. Translation gives CSVVGQSNTGELFF.

This clonotype was found many times. The V and J genes are TRBV20-1 and TRBJ1-4; no definite D call. The CDR3 length is 14 residues. The V and J ends lost 0 bases and 6 bases respectively, with 11 bases between them. Germline V gene lookup returns CDR1 DFQATT and CDR2 SNEGSKA (reference sequence). The CDR3 DNA reads as TGCAGTGCTAGAGAAGGTCATAGGGATGAAAAACTGTTTTTT. This encodes CSAREGHRDEKLFF.

This clonotype was picked up many times. The chain has TRBV14 and TRBJ2-6; D is ambiguous. Looked up from germline, CDR1 is SGHDN and CDR2 is FVKESK. V lost 1 base and J 0 bases, leaving 13 bases between the germline ends. This CDR3 has 18 amino acids. Here the CDR3 reads CASSQASSILSGANVLTF. The CDR3 region has the DNA TGTGCCAGCAGCCAAGCCTCCTCCATCCTCTCTGGGGCCAACGTCCTGACTTTC.

The chain joins TRBV5-4 to TRBJ1-2; 9 bases align to TRBD1. The V and J ends lost 4 bases and 7 bases, in that order; junction bases with no gene match: 8. This CDR3 comprises 14 residues. Germline V gives CDR1 SGHNT, CDR2 YYREEE (reference sequence). CDR3 in DNA: TGTGCCAGCAGCCCTCGGGACAGGGTGGGTGGCTACACCTTC. It translates to CASSPRDRVGGYTF.

This chain joins TRBV12-3 or TRBV12-4 and TRBJ1-6; D uncertain. V lost 3 bases, J lost 6 bases, and 9 bases lay in between. CDR3 length: 14 residues. The CDR3 region is CASSFMVSNSPLHF. The DNA for the CDR3 is TGTGCCAGCAGTTTCATGGTCTCTAATTCACCCCTCCACTTT.

There are many counts of this clonotype. The V gene is TRBV5-1, the J gene TRBJ2-5; 8 nucleotides agree with TRBD1. Germline lookup yields CDR1 SGHRS and CDR2 YFSETQ. The CDR3 length is 14 residues. J lost 3 bases, V lost 1 base, and 2 bases had no gene match. The CDR3 nucleotides are TGCGCCAGCAGCTTGTTGACAGGGGAAGAGACCCAGTACTTC. As protein: CASSLLTGEETQYF.

This chain connects TRBV2 to TRBJ2-5; D is unresolved. Deletions cut 7 bases from V and 1 base from J, with 7 bases between. CDR1 is SNHLY, CDR2 FYNNEI, per germline. This CDR3 spans 12 amino acids. The CDR3 protein is CASNPAQETQYF. The CDR3 DNA follows: TGTGCCAGCAATCCCGCCCAAGAGACCCAGTACTTC.

This clonotype was counted a few times. The rearrangement uses TRBV9 and TRBJ1-1; maybe TRBD1 (6 bases). The CDR3 sequence is 12 residues long. With 0 bases removed from V and 10 bases from J, the gap between germline ends came to 10 bases. Germline CDR1 is SGDLS and CDR2 is YYNGEE. CDR3 residues: CASSVDGTLAFF. The CDR3 DNA reads TGTGCCAGCAGCGTAGACGGGACATTAGCTTTCTTT.

The V call is TRBV27, the J call TRBJ1-1, with D perhaps TRBD1 (5 bases). There are 12 residues in the CDR3. Trimming left V 3 bases short and J 4 bases short, with 6 bases between. Germline V gene sequence: CDR1 MNHEY, CDR2 SMNVEV (reference sequence). CDR3 residues: CASSFRGTEAFF. CDR3 nucleotide sequence: TGTGCCAGCAGTTTTAGGGGCACTGAAGCTTTCTTT.

The chain couples TRBV5-5 to TRBJ1-4; 7 nucleotides match TRBD1. Per germline, CDR1 SGHKS and CDR2 YYEKEE (reference sequence). CDR3 length equals 16 residues. V was clipped by 1 base and J by 5 bases; unmatched bases: 8. The chain's CDR3 is CASSLYGVTGNEKLFF. CDR3 nucleotide sequence: TGTGCCAGCAGCTTGTATGGAGTGACAGGGAATGAAAAACTGTTTTTT.

This clonotype was counted between two and nine times. The chain has TRBV7-8 and TRBJ1-1; D possibly corresponds to TRBD1 (5 bases). Germline lookup yields CDR1 SGHVS and CDR2 FQNEAQ. V gave up 4 bases and J gave up 1 base, with 7 bases separating them. The CDR3 extends over 13 amino acids. The CDR3 DNA reads as TGTGCCAGCAGCTGGGACCCGAACACTGAAGCTTTCTTT. Encoded protein: CASSWDPNTEAFF.

This clonotype was counted a few times. This chain uses TRBV7-2 with TRBJ2-1, with a weak D call TRBD1 (6 bases). Germline CDR1 is SGHTA and CDR2 is FQGNSA. CDR3 length equals 15 residues. V lost 7 bases and J lost 0, with 13 bases in between. CDR3 coding DNA: TGTGCCAGCATCAATGGGGGCTCCTCCTACAATGAGCAGTTCTTC. Protein product: CASINGGSSYNEQFF.

This clonotype was seen a few times. The chain carries TRBV20-1 and TRBJ1-1; D is ambiguous. V lost 6 bases and J 2 bases, leaving 7 bases between the germline ends. CDR3 length equals 11 residues. Per germline, CDR1 DFQATT and CDR2 SNEGSKA (reference sequence). CDR3 residues: CSAIDNTEAFF. The CDR3 coding sequence is TGCAGTGCCATTGATAACACTGAAGCTTTCTTT.

This clonotype occurred a few times. The chain links TRBV28 to TRBJ2-3; 8 bases agree with TRBD2. There are 16 residues in the CDR3. Germline CDR1 MDHEN, CDR2 SYDVKM. V shed 2 bases and J 5 bases; nucleotides not matched to a gene: 9. The CDR3, as DNA: TGTGCCAGCAGTTTACTCGAAAGCGGGAGAAGAGATACGCAGTATTTT. It codes for CASSLLESGRRDTQYF.

This clonotype has a handful of counts. The gene calls are TRBV6-6 and TRBJ2-1; no clear D. This CDR3 spans 11 amino acids. The V end was cut by 6 bases, the J end by 3 bases, with 3 bases between. The V gene's germline CDR1 is MNHNY and CDR2 SVGAGI (reference sequence). The CDR3 sequence: CASSVYNEQFF. The CDR3 DNA reads as TGTGCCAGCAGCGTCTACAATGAGCAGTTCTTC.

This chain joins TRBV4-1 and TRBJ1-1, with unresolved D. V was cut by 2 bases and J by 6 bases, with 10 bases left in between. This CDR3 region has 13 residues. CDR1 and CDR2 from the germline V gene are MGHRA and YSYEKL. The CDR3 loop reads CASSQRGESEAFF. For the CDR3, the DNA is TGCGCCAGCAGCCAACGAGGCGAGTCTGAAGCTTTCTTT.

There are many counts of this clonotype. The chain combines TRBV28 with TRBJ2-7, with D perhaps TRBD2 (6 bases). V shed 5 bases and J shed 6 bases, with 20 bases lying between them. Germline V CDR1 and CDR2: MDHEN, SYDVKM. The length of the CDR3 is 15 residues. This CDR3 reads CASSPRGLAHGEQYF. The DNA of the CDR3 is TGTGCCAGCAGTCCTCGGGGGTTGGCCCACGGCGAGCAGTACTTC.

V and J are TRBV29-1 and TRBJ2-2; D uncertain. This CDR3 region has 12 residues. Germline V gene sequence: CDR1 SQVTM, CDR2 ANQGSEA. V shed 7 bases and J shed 0 bases, with 6 bases lying between them. The CDR3 spells CSGLANTGELFF. CDR3 bases: TGCAGCGGGCTGGCGAACACCGGGGAGCTGTTTTTT.

CDR3: CASRKGGRNTEAFF. Here the CDR3 DNA reads TGTGCCAGCAGAAAGGGAGGGAGGAACACTGAAGCTTTCTTT. The rearrangement links TRBV12-3 or TRBV12-4 to TRBJ1-1; no definite D call. V dropped 6 bases and J dropped 1 base, with 12 bases sitting between them. The CDR3 has 14 residues.